What follows are 3 T cell receptor beta chains derived from one specimen sequenced in a study. TCRdb reprocessed the 5' RACE reads with MiXCR, giving one entry per CDR3 protein. The sample yields about 62,000 distinct CDR3 sequences, about 31% seen once. The specimen sequenced was tumor-infiltrating naive CD4+ T cells sorted from the breast tumor. Subset defined: naive CD4+ T cells, CD4+CD45RA+CD25-. The receptors here all came from a female donor with breast cancer.

This clonotype came up many times. V is TRBV10-3 and J is TRBJ2-1; 9 bases are shared with TRBD1. Germline CDR1 ENHRY, CDR2 SYGVKD. The V segment lost 10 bases and the J segment 8 bases; nucleotides outside the gene matches: 18. The CDR3 has 16 amino acids. Here the CDR3 reads CASQESQGAYGHEQFF. CDR3 nucleotide sequence: TGTGCCAGCCAAGAATCACAGGGGGCATATGGGCATGAGCAGTTCTTC.

The chain is built from TRBV10-2 and TRBJ2-7; no definite D call. Trimming cost V 3 bases and J 3 bases, with 3 bases left between them. Looked up from germline, CDR1 is WSHSY and CDR2 is SAAADI. The CDR3 is made up of 11 amino acids. The chain's CDR3 is CASSDRYEQYF. As DNA, the CDR3 is TGCGCCAGCAGTGATCGCTACGAGCAGTACTTC.

The gene calls are TRBV20-1 and TRBJ2-2; D is unresolved. The CDR3 is 15 amino acids. V lost 6 bases and J lost 6, with 20 bases in between. Germline CDR1 and CDR2: DFQATT and SNEGSKA (reference sequence). The CDR3 sequence is CSASTKSPHPGELFF. In DNA form, the CDR3 reads TGCAGTGCCAGCACAAAGAGCCCCCACCCCGGGGAGCTGTTTTTT.